These 23 T cell receptor beta chains were all obtained from the same sample, sequenced in a study of shared clonotypes between healthy human individuals. This table comes from immunoSEQ multiplex PCR, and its TCRdb copy is limited to in-frame clones, with some not included. Of about 2.1 million clones in the sample, approximately 92% are singletons; the top ten hold approximately 1.7%. In the naive CD8 group, cells lacked CD45RO and were positively selected for CCR7, so terminally differentiated effector memory CD45RA+ cells were left out. The sequenced sample was naive CD8+ T cells from PBMCs. These receptor sequences come from a man between 18 and 35 years old in good health. Some clones in this sample may be carry-over from other donors' samples.

The J gene is TRBJ1-2, the V gene TRBV7-2; D is unclear. V lost 4 bases and J 8 bases, leaving 14 bases between the germline ends. The CDR3 runs to 13 residues. The germline gives CDR1 SGHTA, CDR2 FQGNSA. The CDR3 is CASSWVGFEGYTF. In nucleotides, the CDR3 is TGTGCCAGCAGCTGGGTTGGGTTCGAAGGCTACACCTTC.

With respect to this clone: The sample holds other DNA sequences that translate to the same CDR3. The chain joins TRBV27 to TRBJ1-5; D is uncertain. CDR1 is MNHEY and CDR2 is SMNVEV in the germline V gene (reference sequence). This CDR3 is built from 14 residues. Trimming removed 3 bases from V and 4 bases from J, with 10 bases in between. CDR3 DNA: TGTGCCAGCAGTTTTACCGGAGGTAATCAGCCCCAGCATTTT. This codes for CASSFTGGNQPQHF.

The gene calls are TRBV7-9 and TRBJ2-7, with 8 nucleotides matching TRBD2. In germline, CDR1 is SEHNR, CDR2 FQNEAQ (reference sequence). V dropped 3 bases and J dropped 6; count of bases not matched to a gene: 4. The CDR3 loop spans 13 amino acids. The CDR3 protein is CASSLTGGGEQYF. CDR3 coding DNA: TGTGCCAGCAGCTTGACGGGAGGGGGCGAGCAGTACTTC.

The chain recombines TRBV28 with TRBJ1-1; D is uncertain. Trimming pared 10 bases from V and 7 bases from J, leaving 10 bases between. The CDR3 consists of 10 residues. Germline assignment: CDR1 MDHEN and CDR2 SYDVKM. CDR3 sequence (DNA): TGTGCCACTCGGGAGGGTGAAGCTTTCTTT. Amino acid sequence: CATREGEAFF. Drawing the rest from reference TRBV28 and TRBJ1-1, the complete variable domain is DVKVTQSSRYLVKRTGEKVFLECVQDMDHENMFWYRQDPGLGLRLIYFSYDVKMKEKGDIPEGYSVSREKKERFSLILESASTNQTSMYLCATREGEAFFGQGTRLTVV.

The chain is built from TRBV19 and TRBJ2-1; D unclear. The CDR3 extends over 15 amino acids. CDR1 and CDR2 from the germline V gene are LNHDA and SQIVND (reference sequence). V was shortened by 0 bases and J by 2 bases, with 8 bases between the two germline ends. The CDR3 loop is CASSIDLEAYNEQFF. DNA of the CDR3: TGTGCCAGTAGTATAGACCTTGAGGCCTACAATGAGCAGTTCTTC.

The chain couples TRBV19 to TRBJ2-1; 8 bases agree with TRBD2. The ends lost 1 base at V and 15 bases at J; junction bases unmatched: 17. In germline, CDR1 is LNHDA, CDR2 SQIVND (reference sequence). CDR3 length equals 16 residues. CDR3 protein: CASSIVGGLAMDDLFF. CDR3 DNA sequence: TGTGCCAGTAGTATAGTGGGAGGACTAGCCATGGACGATCTGTTCTTC.

The chain is built from TRBV4-3 and TRBJ1-1; possible D gene TRBD1, 6 bases. V lost 1 base to trimming and J lost 4 bases, with 13 bases between them. The CDR3 is made up of 15 amino acids. CDR1 is LGHNA and CDR2 is YSLEER in the germline V gene. The CDR3, as DNA: TGCGCCAGCAGCCAAGCGGCCAGGGGAGGCACTGAAGCTTTCTTT. This gives the protein CASSQAARGGTEAFF.

In regard to this clone: A much larger clone differs by one base, so this may be a read error. This sequence joins TRBV7-8 and TRBJ2-3; D not certain. Per germline, CDR1 SGHVS and CDR2 FQNEAQ. V lost 5 bases and J 5 bases, leaving 2 bases between the germline ends. The CDR3 has 10 amino acids. CDR3 amino acids: CASSEDTQYF. CDR3 coding DNA: TGTGCCAGCAGCGAAGATACGCAGTATTTT. The variable domain in full, completed from reference TRBV7-8 and TRBJ2-3, reads GAGVSQSPRYKVAKRGQDVALRCDPISGHVSLFWYQQALGQGPEFLTYFQNEAQLDKSGLPSDRFFAERPEGSVSTLKIQRTQQEDSAVYLCASSEDTQYFGPGTRLTVL.

The V and J genes are TRBV5-1 and TRBJ2-3, with D possibly matching TRBD2 (6 bases). Deletions cut 0 bases from V and 2 bases from J, with 28 bases between. The CDR3 loop spans 21 amino acids. CDR1 is SGHRS and CDR2 is YFSETQ in the germline V gene. CDR3 DNA: TGCGCCAGCAGCTTGGCGTTCCGCGATTATTGGTCTAGCGAAGACACAGATACGCAGTATTTT. The encoded protein is CASSLAFRDYWSSEDTDTQYF.

This clone was seen just once. The rearrangement links TRBV5-3 to TRBJ2-1; 11 bases fit TRBD2. TRBV5-3 is identified as an open reading frame with a role that is uncertain. V lost 0 bases, J lost 3 bases, and 11 bases stayed unmatched. The length of the CDR3 is 19 residues. CDR3 protein: CARSLETSGRGANYNEQFF. Written as DNA, the CDR3 is TGTGCCAGAAGCTTGGAAACTAGCGGGAGAGGAGCCAACTACAATGAGCAGTTCTTC.

V is TRBV27 and J is TRBJ2-1, with TRBD2 identical over 9 bases. The CDR3 spans 17 residues. Germline values: CDR1 MNHEY, CDR2 SMNVEV (reference sequence). V lost 4 bases to trimming and J lost 7 bases; unmatched junction nucleotides: 14. The CDR3 loop is CASSSSGTGLRFNEQFF. DNA of the CDR3: TGTGCCAGCAGTTCTAGCGGGACCGGGTTACGGTTTAATGAGCAGTTCTTC.

As to this clone: The same CDR3 is also encoded by other DNA sequences in this sample. The V gene is TRBV4-1, the J gene TRBJ2-3, with no clear D. The length of the CDR3 is 14 residues. V lost 3 bases and J lost 2, with 9 bases in between. Germline values: CDR1 MGHRA, CDR2 YSYEKL. The CDR3 reads CASSHGPSTDTQYF. CDR3 nucleotide sequence: TGCGCCAGCAGCCATGGACCATCCACAGATACGCAGTATTTT.

This clone was detected a few times. V and J are TRBV27 and TRBJ2-5; D tentatively reads TRBD1 or TRBD2 (6 bases each). The CDR3 spans 13 residues. The V end lost 6 bases, the J end lost 3 bases, and 11 bases lay between the germline ends. Germline CDR1 and CDR2: MNHEY and SMNVEV (reference sequence). In DNA form, the CDR3 reads TGTGCCAGCAGCGAGAGGGGGGAAGAGACCCAGTACTTC. It yields the protein CASSERGEETQYF.

Worth noting for this clone: This CDR3 is also generated by other DNA sequences in the sample. The gene calls are TRBV9 and TRBJ2-3, with D possibly TRBD2 on 5 matching bases. The CDR3 length is 14 residues. Germline values: CDR1 SGDLS, CDR2 YYNGEE. Trimming cost V 3 bases and J 0 bases, with 8 bases left between them. In DNA form, the CDR3 reads TGTGCCAGCAGCGCAAGCGGCAGCACAGATACGCAGTATTTT. Translation gives CASSASGSTDTQYF. Drawing the rest from reference TRBV9 and TRBJ2-3, the complete variable domain is DSGVTQTPKHLITATGQRVTLRCSPRSGDLSVYWYQQSLDQGLQFLIQYYNGEERAKGNILERFSAQQFPDLHSELNLSSLELGDSALYFCASSASGSTDTQYFGPGTRLTVL.

This clone was seen a single time. This chain connects TRBV4-1 to TRBJ2-7; 10 positions agree with TRBD1. The V gene's germline CDR1 is MGHRA and CDR2 YSYEKL. V lost 1 base, J lost 5 bases, and 8 bases stayed unmatched. The CDR3 is made up of 16 amino acids. CDR3 region: CASSQGMGQGSHEQYF. CDR3 in DNA: TGCGCCAGCAGCCAAGGAATGGGACAGGGGTCCCACGAGCAGTACTTC.

The chain joins TRBV7-9 to TRBJ1-2, with D unclear. Germline assignment: CDR1 SEHNR and CDR2 FQNEAQ (reference sequence). The CDR3 runs to 8 residues. Deletions cut 8 bases from V and 8 bases from J, with 3 bases between. The CDR3 loop reads CASGGYTF. Written as DNA, the CDR3 is TGTGCCAGCGGGGGCTACACCTTC.

This clone has a single count. This chain links TRBV27 with TRBJ1-5; 11 positions agree with TRBD1. With V trimmed by 6 bases and J by 4 bases, 5 bases remained unmatched. Germline CDR1 and CDR2: MNHEY and SMNVEV (reference sequence). The CDR3 consists of 15 residues. The CDR3 reads CASSEGTGGNQPQHF. The CDR3 DNA sequence: TGTGCCAGCAGCGAAGGGACAGGGGGGAATCAGCCCCAGCATTTT.

This chain's CDR3 is CASSLGQREMDNEQFF. The CDR3 nucleotides are TGTGCCAGCAGCTTAGGGCAGCGGGAGATGGACAATGAGCAGTTCTTC. V and J are TRBV7-9 and TRBJ2-1; 8 nucleotides match TRBD2. V was clipped by 1 base and J by 5 bases; unmatched bases: 7. The germline V gene encodes CDR1 SEHNR and CDR2 FQNEAQ (reference sequence). The CDR3 is made up of 16 amino acids.

Points on this clone: Distinct nucleotide sequences in the sample also encode this CDR3. This chain joins TRBV28 and TRBJ2-1; a weak D match, TRBD2 (5 bases). Germline CDR1 and CDR2: MDHEN and SYDVKM. This CDR3 has 12 residues. Trimming shortened V by 3 bases and J by 6 bases, and 6 bases separated the two germline ends. CDR3 nucleotide sequence: TGTGCCAGCAGTTTCGGGGTCAATGAGCAGTTCTTC. Encoded protein: CASSFGVNEQFF.

The CDR3 loop is CASSKGGGRYEQYF. The DNA of the CDR3 is TGTGCCAGCAGCAAGGGAGGCGGGAGATACGAGCAGTACTTC. The rearrangement joins TRBV5-6 to TRBJ2-7; TRBD2 matches at 7 bases. This CDR3 is built from 14 residues. The trim removed 4 bases at V and 4 bases at J, leaving 8 bases unmatched. Germline V gene data show CDR1 as SGHDT and CDR2 as YYEEEE.

The rearrangement joins TRBV30 to TRBJ2-3; D is ambiguous. The V end lost 0 bases, the J end lost 0 bases, and 10 bases lay between the germline ends. Germline CDR1 and CDR2: GTSNPN and SVGIG (reference sequence). This CDR3 spans 15 amino acids. The CDR3 region has the DNA TGTGCCTGGAGTGTCGGCGGAACTAGCACAGATACGCAGTATTTT. This codes for CAWSVGGTSTDTQYF.

The J gene is TRBJ2-7, the V gene TRBV6-1; D possibly matches TRBD1 or TRBD2 (5 bases each). Germline loops: CDR1 MNHNS, CDR2 SASEGT. V was pared by 2 bases and J by 1 base, with 15 bases between. There are 16 residues in the CDR3. CDR3 region: CASSEPGTVISYEQYF. The CDR3 nucleotides are TGTGCCAGCAGTGAACCGGGGACGGTGATTTCCTACGAGCAGTACTTC.

The rearrangement uses TRBV27 and TRBJ2-7, with TRBD2 matching over 7 bases. This CDR3 region has 15 residues. Germline trimming cut 1 base from V and 2 bases from J; bases unmatched to any gene: 5. The germline gives CDR1 MNHEY, CDR2 SMNVEV (reference sequence). DNA for the CDR3: TGTGCCAGCAGTTTATACCGGGACTACCCCTACGAGCAGTACTTC. This translates into CASSLYRDYPYEQYF.